A selection of T cell receptor beta chains follows, all from one sample in a study of T cell responses to AZD1222 COVID-19 vaccine. TCRdb's copy holds only in-frame clones and misses some; the assay was immunoSEQ multiplex PCR. The sample consists of roughly 120,000 clones, over 75% of them appearing once. The sequencing used peripheral blood, collected on day 0 of AZD1222 vaccination. The source is an adult in good health. Both conserved end residues are part of each CDR3. The D gene is left open where the match is weak. Clone sizes are given selectively: once, few, many, or a class where the clone is expanded.

d_gene	j_gene	v_gene	abundance	CDR3nt	CDR3aa
NA	TRBJ1-1	TRBV7-2	few	TGTGCCAGCAGCTTAGCGTGGAGGGACACTGAAGCTTTCTTT	CASSLAWRDTEAFF
NA	TRBJ1-1	TRBV5-6	NA	TGTGCCAGCAGCTTGGGAGGGCTCAACACTGAAGCTTTCTTT	CASSLGGLNTEAFF
NA	TRBJ1-5	TRBV15	NA	TGTGCCACCAGCAGAGGGTGGGGGGCTGGTCAGCCCCAGCATTTT	CATSRGWGAGQPQHF
TRBD2	TRBJ2-2	TRBV7-2	NA	TGTGCCAGCAGCTTAGTCTCTAGCGGGAGAGGGACCGGGGAGCTGTTTTTT	CASSLVSSGRGTGELFF
TRBD2	TRBJ2-5	TRBV4-1	NA	TGCGCCAGCAGCCAAGGGACTAGCGGGGGGCGAAAGACCCAGTACTTC	CASSQGTSGGRKTQYF
TRBD2	TRBJ2-1	TRBV5-1	NA	TGCGCCAGCAGCTTGGTTTCTGGGACTAGCTACAATGAGCAGTTCTTC	CASSLVSGTSYNEQFF
NA	TRBJ1-5	TRBV5-5	NA	TGTGCCAGCAGCTTGACAGGCAATAGCAATCAGCCCCAGCATTTT	CASSLTGNSNQPQHF
TRBD2	TRBJ2-7	TRBV3-1/TRBV3-2	NA	TGTGCCAGCAGCAACCTAGCGGCTCTACTCAACGAGCAGTACTTC	CASSNLAALLNEQYF
TRBD1	TRBJ1-2	TRBV28	NA	TGTGCCAGCAGTTCCACTCCTTCCGGGACAGGGGCTAACTATGGCTACACCTTC	CASSSTPSGTGANYGYTF
NA	TRBJ1-1	TRBV9	NA	TGTGCCAGCAGCGTGGGAGGGGTGAACACTGAAGCTTTCTTT	CASSVGGVNTEAFF
NA	TRBJ1-2	TRBV24-1	NA	TGTGCCACCAGTGACCCAAGGATGAATGGCTACACCTTC	CATSDPRMNGYTF
TRBD1	TRBJ1-3	TRBV18	NA	TGTGCCAGCTCATCACAGGGGGCTGGAAACACCATATATTTT	CASSSQGAGNTIYF
NA	TRBJ1-5	TRBV30	NA	TGTGCCTGGAGTGCGAGGGGGATCCAGCCCCAGCATTTT	CAWSARGIQPQHF
NA	TRBJ2-2	TRBV27	NA	TGTGCCAGCAGTCCCTTGAACACCGGGGAGCTGTTTTTT	CASSPLNTGELFF
NA	TRBJ1-1	TRBV12-5	NA	TGTGCTAGTGGTCTGAAGGGTGGCACTGAAGCTTTCTTT	CASGLKGGTEAFF
TRBD2	TRBJ2-5	TRBV25-1	NA	TGTGCCAGCACCCAAGCGGGGGGACAAGAGACCCAGTACTTC	CASTQAGGQETQYF
NA	TRBJ2-7	TRBV15	few	TGTGCCACCAGCAGAGATGGGGCGGGGGCGTACGAGCAGTACTTC	CATSRDGAGAYEQYF
NA	TRBJ2-1	TRBV30	NA	TGTGCCTGGAGAAGCCAATTTCTGAACAATGAGCAGTTCTTC	CAWRSQFLNNEQFF
TRBD2	TRBJ2-7	TRBV7-2	NA	TGTGCCAGCAGCTTAGGTAGCGGGGGCCGCTCCTACGAGCAGTACTTC	CASSLGSGGRSYEQYF
TRBD1	TRBJ1-4	TRBV28	NA	TGTGCCAGCGGGACAGGGAACGAAAAACTGTTTTTT	CASGTGNEKLFF
TRBD2	TRBJ2-2	TRBV2	few	TGTGCCAGCAGTGGGGGACTAGTGGCGGTCGGGGAGCTGTTTTTT	CASSGGLVAVGELFF
TRBD2	TRBJ2-2	TRBV27	NA	TGTGCCAGCCGGAGTTATACTAGCGGGCACACCGGGGAGCTGTTTTTT	CASRSYTSGHTGELFF
NA	TRBJ1-2	TRBV5-1	few	TGCGCCAGCAGCTTCCGGGGCAGGGTTGATGGCTACACCTTC	CASSFRGRVDGYTF
TRBD1	TRBJ1-2	TRBV7-9	NA	TGTGCCAGCAGCCCCCTCCCGGGACAGGGGTTTTATGGCTACACCTTC	CASSPLPGQGFYGYTF
NA	TRBJ1-1	TRBV7-2	NA	TGTGCCAGCAGCTTGGGAATAGCTTACATGAACACTGAAGCTTTCTTT	CASSLGIAYMNTEAFF
TRBD2	TRBJ2-3	TRBV19	NA	TGTGCCAGTAGTATGGCGGGGGGGGCTAGCAACACAGATACGCAGTATTTT	CASSMAGGASNTDTQYF
NA	TRBJ2-3	TRBV15	NA	TGTGCCACCAGCAGAGCAGTCGGCGGGGATACGCAGTATTTT	CATSRAVGGDTQYF
TRBD2	TRBJ2-1	TRBV10-3	NA	TGTGCCATCAGAGGACTAGCGGGCTCAGTTAACAATGAGCAGTTCTTC	CAIRGLAGSVNNEQFF
NA	TRBJ2-1	TRBV18	NA	TGTGCCAGCTCACCACCGAGTAGTAGTGAGCAGTTCTTC	CASSPPSSSEQFF
NA	TRBJ2-7	TRBV28	NA	TGTGCCACAGATACCGGGTCGACCCCCTACGAGCAGTACTTC	CATDTGSTPYEQYF
TRBD2	TRBJ2-7	TRBV5-1	NA	TGCGCCAGCAGCAAATTATCCGGGACTAGCGACTCCTACGAGCAGTACTTC	CASSKLSGTSDSYEQYF
TRBD1	TRBJ1-2	TRBV5-4	NA	TGTGCCAGCAGCCTACTACAGGGGAACTATGGCTACACCTTC	CASSLLQGNYGYTF
NA	TRBJ2-5	TRBV19	NA	TGTGCCAGTAGTATCCGCCCAGGCCAGACCCAGTACTTC	CASSIRPGQTQYF
TRBD1	TRBJ2-3	TRBV5-6	NA	TGTGCCAGCAGCGACAGGGTAACAGATACGCAGTATTTT	CASSDRVTDTQYF
NA	TRBJ2-5	TRBV2	NA	TGTGCCAGCAGGTGGGGGGGCAACCAAGAGACCCAGTACTTC	CASRWGGNQETQYF
TRBD1	TRBJ1-2	TRBV19	NA	TGTGCCAGTAGTATGAGAAAGGGGGCCTTCTATGGCTACACCTTC	CASSMRKGAFYGYTF
TRBD1	TRBJ1-2	TRBV6-6	NA	TGTGCCAGCAGACCCACAGGGGCTTCTAACTATGGCTACACCTTC	CASRPTGASNYGYTF